This T cell receptor beta chain originates from a study of molecular identifiers for immune sequencing clone quantification. The CDR3 runs 15 residues. With 5 bases clipped from V and 3 bases from J, the junction kept 6 bases outside the gene matches. Germline values: CDR1 MNHEY, CDR2 SVGEGT. Via MiXCR, TCRdb re-called the PCR reads, giving one row per CDR3 protein. The top ten hold about 0.7% of the sample, which has a few hundred thousand distinct CDR3 sequences, about 23% seen once. The sequence derives from a human donor in good health. Some libraries in this study had Jurkat cell RNA spiked in. The chain couples TRBV6-2 or TRBV6-3 to TRBJ1-1, with 10 nucleotides matching TRBD1. Input material: naive CD8+ T cells from blood, with Jurkat cell RNA spiked in. The subset denotes: FACS-sorted CD8+CD4-CCR7+CD45RA+ naive T cells. The CDR3 bases are TGTGCCAGCAGTGTCTCGGACAGGGGGGACACTGAAGCTTTCTTT. Its protein is CASSVSDRGDTEAFF.